The T cell receptor beta chain described here comes from a study of OX40 agonist ivuxolimab in advanced cancers. Study-level background: The dose-escalation group included hepatocellular carcinoma, melanoma, renal cell carcinoma and head and neck cancer. Findings and limits, study-wide: The expanded peripheral T cells' antigen specificity was not determined.

Trimming stripped 0 bases from V and 4 bases from J, with 2 bases between. The CDR3 consists of 11 residues. Germline assignment: CDR1 GTSNPN and CDR2 SVGIG (reference sequence). Only in-frame clones appear in the TCRdb table, and some are missing; sequencing was by immunoSEQ multiplex PCR. The table has approximately 32,000 clones, 88% seen once; the top ten hold roughly 58%. Worth noting for this clone: The antigen is unknown.

The clonotype comes from an adult with an advanced solid tumor such as melanoma, head and neck, liver or kidney cancer. This specimen was CD4+ or CD8+ T cells sorted from blood, taken in a trial of the OX40 agonist ivuxolimab. This chain links TRBV30 with TRBJ2-3; D is ambiguous. CDR3 sequence (DNA): TGTGCCTGGAGTGTATCAGATACGCAGTATTTT. It yields the protein CAWSVSDTQYF.